These 22 T cell receptor beta chains were sequenced from one sample in a study of T-cell reconstitution after alpha-beta-depleted transplantation in children. Library preparation (for TCRbeta) was performed with unique molecular identifiers. Each CDR3 protein is one row after TCRdb ran MiXCR on the PCR reads. Here the sample spans approximately 400,000 distinct CDR3 sequences, around 15% being singletons. The input for sequencing was PBMCs, mostly from graft donor cells, taken 360 days after TCRalphabeta/CD19-depleted stem cell transplant. The receptors come from a boy under two years old who had a stem cell transplant for Wiskott-Aldrich syndrome, so the T cells may come from the graft donor.

This clonotype was observed a few times. V gene TRBV6-5 combines with J gene TRBJ2-5; the D is unclear. CDR1 and CDR2 (germline): MNHEY, SVGAGI. V was pared by 2 bases and J by 3 bases, with 10 bases between. The CDR3 length is 14 residues. The CDR3, as DNA: TGTGCCAGCAGTTACCAAAGCCCCAAAGAGACCCAGTACTTC. This codes for CASSYQSPKETQYF.

There are a few counts of this clonotype. The V gene is TRBV20-1, the J gene TRBJ1-5; TRBD1 is a possible D gene (6 bases). Germline CDR1 is DFQATT and CDR2 is SNEGSKA (reference sequence). The CDR3 loop spans 16 amino acids. V was shortened by 0 bases and J by 0 bases, with 12 bases between the two germline ends. Here the CDR3 DNA reads TGCAGTGCTAGAGATAGCACAGGGCCTAGCAATCAGCCCCAGCATTTT. Its protein is CSARDSTGPSNQPQHF.

This clonotype appeared a few times. Written as DNA, the CDR3 is TGTGCCAGCTCACCACCGTCGGGACAGGGATACTACGAGCAGTACTTC. Its protein product is CASSPPSGQGYYEQYF. The rearrangement links TRBV18 to TRBJ2-7, with TRBD1 identical over 9 bases. Trimming took 0 bases from V and 3 from J; bases not matched to a gene: 6. CDR1 is KGHSH, CDR2 LQKENI, per germline. This CDR3 spans 16 amino acids. The variable domain in full, completed from reference TRBV18 and TRBJ2-7, reads NAGVMQNPRHLVRRRGQEARLRCSPMKGHSHVYWYRQLPEEGLKFMVYLQKENIIDESGMPKERFSAEFPKEGPSILRIQQVVRGDSAAYFCASSPPSGQGYYEQYFGPGTRLTVT.

The rearrangement joins TRBV18 to TRBJ2-7, with D possibly TRBD2 on 5 matching bases. This CDR3 has 16 amino acids. The germline V gene has CDR1 KGHSH and CDR2 LQKENI. V was trimmed by 3 bases and J by 2 bases, leaving 17 bases between them. In DNA form, the CDR3 reads TGTGCCAGCTCACCGCGCGGAGGCGGTCCGCCCTACGAGCAGTACTTC. This sequence encodes CASSPRGGGPPYEQYF.

The genes are TRBV20-1 and TRBJ2-4; 13 bases map to TRBD2. The CDR3 totals 18 residues. Trimming took 6 bases from V and 3 from J; bases not matched to a gene: 14. Germline CDR1 DFQATT, CDR2 SNEGSKA (reference sequence). DNA of the CDR3: TGCAGTGCCAAGCGAGGACTAGCGGGAGTATGGGTCAAAAACATTCAGTACTTC. Translation gives CSAKRGLAGVWVKNIQYF.

In this sample, this clonotype turned up many times. The junction and the germline gene differ at one end; a read error may be behind it. The chain recombines TRBV5-1 with TRBJ2-1, with unresolved D. The CDR3 runs to 13 residues. The germline V gene encodes CDR1 SGHRS and CDR2 YFSETQ. The CDR3 region has the DNA TGTGCCAGCAGCCTCGTCGGATACAATGAGCAGTTCTTC. Encoded protein: CASSLVGYNEQFF.

The chain combines TRBV18 with TRBJ2-7; 7 bases are a match to TRBD1. The length of the CDR3 is 14 residues. V was clipped by 2 bases and J by 2 bases; unmatched bases: 3. Germline V gene sequence: CDR1 KGHSH, CDR2 LQKENI. CDR3 amino acids: CASSPERGPYEQYF. The CDR3 region has the DNA TGTGCCAGCTCACCAGAGAGGGGGCCCTACGAGCAGTACTTC.

Only a few counts were recorded for this clonotype. The V call is TRBV24-1, the J call TRBJ2-2; maybe TRBD1 (5 bases). The CDR3 consists of 18 residues. Germline CDR1 KGHDR, CDR2 SFDVKD. V was pared by 4 bases and J by 0 bases, with 17 bases between. The CDR3 loop is CATSDPLGSRANTGELFF. The CDR3 region has the DNA TGTGCCACCAGTGACCCTCTAGGGTCCAGGGCGAACACCGGGGAGCTGTTTTTT.

This sequence joins TRBV7-2 and TRBJ1-5, with D hard to call. The CDR3 is made up of 14 amino acids. In germline, CDR1 is SGHTA, CDR2 FQGNSA. Deletions cut 6 bases from V and 7 bases from J, with 16 bases between. The CDR3: CASSFGPNGQPQHF. CDR3 bases: TGTGCCAGCAGTTTTGGACCGAACGGACAGCCCCAGCATTTT.

The gene calls are TRBV5-1 and TRBJ2-6, with unresolved D. Trimming left V 0 bases short and J 0 bases short, with 16 bases between. In germline, CDR1 is SGHRS, CDR2 YFSETQ. This CDR3 region has 19 residues. In DNA, the CDR3 is TGCGCCAGCAGCTTGGCCAGAGTAGCCCCTCTCTCTGGGGCCAACGTCCTGACTTTC. Its protein is CASSLARVAPLSGANVLTF.

The chain joins TRBV24-1 to TRBJ2-2, with 7 bases fitting TRBD1. This CDR3 is built from 16 residues. Losses at the gene ends were 2 bases for V and 6 bases for J; bases not matched to a gene: 8. Germline V gene data show CDR1 as KGHDR and CDR2 as SFDVKD. The CDR3, as DNA: TGTGCCACCAGTGATTACAGGCGTCAGGGGGCCGGGGAGCTGTTTTTT. Translated, it gives CATSDYRRQGAGELFF.

This clonotype turned up a few times. The chain links TRBV15 to TRBJ2-1, with a tentative D call TRBD1 (6 bases). The germline V gene encodes CDR1 LNHNV and CDR2 YYDKDF (reference sequence). With 0 bases removed from V and 0 bases from J, the gap between germline ends came to 15 bases. The CDR3 runs to 18 residues. The CDR3 DNA follows: TGTGCCACCAGCAGAGATCGAGGACAGAAAAGCTCCTACAATGAGCAGTTCTTC. Translation gives CATSRDRGQKSSYNEQFF.

This clonotype was seen repeatedly, ten times or more. The chain uses TRBV5-1 and TRBJ1-1; 8 positions match TRBD1. Germline V gives CDR1 SGHRS, CDR2 YFSETQ. The CDR3 totals 15 residues. Trimming at V came to 3 bases and at J to 3 bases, leaving 7 bases not matched to a gene. CDR3 bases: TGCGCCAGCAGCTGGGGGACAGGATGGGACACTGAAGCTTTCTTT. Protein product: CASSWGTGWDTEAFF.

This chain connects TRBV7-2 to TRBJ1-5; the D gene is possibly TRBD1 (6 bases). V was cut by 1 base and J by 5 bases, with 15 bases left in between. The CDR3 is 16 residues long. Germline-derived CDR1 and CDR2 are SGHTA and FQGNSA. Here the CDR3 DNA reads TGTGCCAGCAGCTTAGGTACGGGCCAGGGGCATCAGCCCCAGCATTTT. Translation gives CASSLGTGQGHQPQHF.

This clonotype was picked up a small number of times. The chain carries TRBV7-2 and TRBJ2-5; D may be TRBD1 (5 bases). Germline assignment: CDR1 SGHTA and CDR2 FQGNSA. V shed 3 bases and J shed 5 bases, with 13 bases lying between them. The CDR3 sequence is 14 residues long. The CDR3 sequence: CASSFLGPRETQYF. CDR3 nucleotides: TGTGCCAGCAGCTTTCTGGGGCCGAGGGAGACCCAGTACTTC. Full variable domain (remainder filled in from reference TRBV7-2 and TRBJ2-5): GAGVSQSPSNKVTEKGKDVELRCDPISGHTALYWYRQSLGQGLEFLIYFQGNSAPDKSGLPSDRFSAERTGGSVSTLTIQRTQQEDSAVYLCASSFLGPRETQYFGPGTRLLVL.

V gene TRBV11-3 combines with J gene TRBJ2-4, with 9 bases that match TRBD1. V trimming: 6 bases; J trimming: 0 bases; junction bases outside the gene matches: 6. Germline loops: CDR1 SGHNT, CDR2 YENEEA. This CDR3 is 16 amino acids long. The CDR3 region is CASRPHRGLAKNIQYF. The DNA for the CDR3 is TGTGCCAGCAGGCCTCACAGGGGGCTAGCCAAAAACATTCAGTACTTC.

V gene TRBV7-8 combines with J gene TRBJ1-1; a possible D gene is TRBD1 (6 bases). CDR3 size: 14 residues. Looked up from germline, CDR1 is SGHVS and CDR2 is FQNEAQ. V shed 1 base and J shed 4 bases, with 10 bases lying between them. This chain's CDR3 is CASSLVAGATEAFF. The CDR3 DNA reads as TGTGCCAGCAGCTTAGTAGCAGGGGCCACTGAAGCTTTCTTT.

The chain is built from TRBV7-7 and TRBJ2-5; the match to TRBD1 covers 10 bases. CDR1 SSHAT and CDR2 FNYEAQ come from the germline V gene (reference sequence). This CDR3 has 14 amino acids. Trimming took 4 bases from V and 6 from J; bases not matched to a gene: 5. The CDR3 sequence: CASSSGQGEKTQYF. For the CDR3, the DNA is TGTGCCAGCAGCTCTGGACAGGGGGAAAAGACCCAGTACTTC.

This clonotype was counted only a few times. V and J are TRBV20-1 and TRBJ2-5, with D possibly being TRBD1 or TRBD2 (5 bases each). Trimming removed 2 bases at V and 5 bases at J, with 18 bases between. The CDR3 runs to 15 residues. CDR1 is DFQATT and CDR2 is SNEGSKA in the germline V gene (reference sequence). CDR3 in amino acids: CSARPGPMRKETQYF. The CDR3 DNA reads TGCAGTGCTAGACCGGGACCGATGAGAAAGGAGACCCAGTACTTC.

This chain connects TRBV5-1 to TRBJ2-3; TRBD1 matches at 7 bases. Germline V gives CDR1 SGHRS, CDR2 YFSETQ. The ends lost 2 bases at V and 1 base at J; junction bases unmatched: 4. This CDR3 comprises 15 residues. CDR3 region: CASSFAGTGTDTQYF. The DNA of the CDR3 is TGCGCCAGCAGCTTCGCCGGGACAGGCACAGATACGCAGTATTTT.

The CDR3 region is CASSYIPGQRAGYTF. The CDR3 bases are TGTGCCAGCAGTTATATACCGGGACAAAGGGCCGGCTACACCTTC. V gene TRBV6-5 combines with J gene TRBJ1-2, with D possibly matching TRBD1 (6 bases). The CDR3 covers 15 residues. Trimming cost V 3 bases and J 8 bases, with 19 bases left between them. The V gene's germline CDR1 is MNHEY and CDR2 SVGAGI.

This clonotype was detected only a few times. This chain joins TRBV24-1 and TRBJ2-1, with 9 positions matching TRBD2. Unmatched junction bases numbered 16, after V lost 4 bases and J lost 10 bases. The CDR3 spans 17 residues. Per germline, CDR1 KGHDR and CDR2 SFDVKD. CDR3 region: CATSEKRSTSGHVEQFF. The CDR3 DNA reads as TGTGCCACCAGTGAAAAACGGTCAACTAGCGGGCACGTAGAGCAGTTCTTC.